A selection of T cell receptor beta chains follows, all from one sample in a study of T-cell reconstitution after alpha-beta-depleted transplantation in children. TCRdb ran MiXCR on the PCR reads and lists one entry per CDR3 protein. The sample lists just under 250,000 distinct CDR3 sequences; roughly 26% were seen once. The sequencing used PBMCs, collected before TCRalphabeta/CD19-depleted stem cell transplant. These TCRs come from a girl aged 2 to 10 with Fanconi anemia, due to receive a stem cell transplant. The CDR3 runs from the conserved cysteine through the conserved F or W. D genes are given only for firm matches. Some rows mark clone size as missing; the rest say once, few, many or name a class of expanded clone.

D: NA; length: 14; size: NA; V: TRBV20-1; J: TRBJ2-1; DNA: TGCAGTGCTAGAGGGGGTAGCTCCTACAATGAGCAGTTCTTC; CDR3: CSARGGSSYNEQFF
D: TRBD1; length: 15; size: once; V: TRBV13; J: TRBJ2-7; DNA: TGTGCCAGCAGCGCAACCGGGACAGCATCCTACGAGCAGTACTTC; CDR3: CASSATGTASYEQYF
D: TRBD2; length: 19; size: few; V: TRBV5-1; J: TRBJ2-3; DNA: TGCGCCAGCAGCCTCCGGTCGCCTAGCGGGAGGGCCCGGACAGATACGCAGTATTTT; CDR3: CASSLRSPSGRARTDTQYF
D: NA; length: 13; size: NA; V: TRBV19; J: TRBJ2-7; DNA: TGTGCCAGTAGTACTCTGTACAGGGACGAGCAGTACTTC; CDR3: CASSTLYRDEQYF
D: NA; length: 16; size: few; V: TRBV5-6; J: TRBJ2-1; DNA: TGTGCCAGCAGCCCGCTCGGGGACTTAGTATCCCCTGAGCAGTTCTTC; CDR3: CASSPLGDLVSPEQFF
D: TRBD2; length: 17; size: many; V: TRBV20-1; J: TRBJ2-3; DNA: TGCAGTGCTAGAGGACCCGGGACTAGCGGGGGGCAGGTTACGCAGTATTTT; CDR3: CSARGPGTSGGQVTQYF
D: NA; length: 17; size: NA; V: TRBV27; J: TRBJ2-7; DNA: TGTGCCAGCAGTCAACAGCCGGCCGCGGTTCGGTCCTACGAGCAGTACTTC; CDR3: CASSQQPAAVRSYEQYF
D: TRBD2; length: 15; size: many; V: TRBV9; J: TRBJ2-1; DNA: TGTGCCAGCAGCAGGCAAGCGGGGACTTACAATGAGCAGTTCTTC; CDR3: CASSRQAGTYNEQFF
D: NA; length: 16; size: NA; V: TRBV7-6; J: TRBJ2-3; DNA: TGTGCCAGCAGCTTAATCCGGGCTAGCAACACAGATACGCAGTATTTT; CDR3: CASSLIRASNTDTQYF
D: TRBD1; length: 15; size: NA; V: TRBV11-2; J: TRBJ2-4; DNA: TGTGCCAGCAGCTTAGGTACGGACAGGGTCGACATTCAGTACTTC; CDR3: CASSLGTDRVDIQYF
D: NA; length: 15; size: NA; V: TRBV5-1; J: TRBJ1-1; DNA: TGCGCCAGCAGCTTGGCCGGCGCCAGGAACACTGAAGCTTTCTTT; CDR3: CASSLAGARNTEAFF
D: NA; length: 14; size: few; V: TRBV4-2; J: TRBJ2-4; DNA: TGTGCCAGCAGCCTCGTTACGCGGGGGCCGATTCAGTACTTC; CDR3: CASSLVTRGPIQYF
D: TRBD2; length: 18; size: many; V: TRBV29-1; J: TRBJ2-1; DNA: TGCAGCGGATTGGGACTAGCGGGAGGCCGACCTTCTGGGAATGAGCAGTTCTTC; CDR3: CSGLGLAGGRPSGNEQFF
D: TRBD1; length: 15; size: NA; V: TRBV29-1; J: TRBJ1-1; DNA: TGCAGCGTCCTTAGGGATGTGACAGGGGGCACTGAAGCTTTCTTT; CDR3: CSVLRDVTGGTEAFF
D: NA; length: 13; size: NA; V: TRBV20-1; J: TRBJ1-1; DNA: TGCAGTGCTAGAGATCGAGACAGCTCTCAAGCTTTCTTT; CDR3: CSARDRDSSQAFF
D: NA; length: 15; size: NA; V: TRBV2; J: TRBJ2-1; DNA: TGTGCCAGCAGAACCGGGACTGGCTCCTACAATGAGCAGTTCTTC; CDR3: CASRTGTGSYNEQFF
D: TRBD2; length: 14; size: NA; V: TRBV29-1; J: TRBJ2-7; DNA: TGCAGCGTTGCCAAAGGTGGGACTACTCACGAGCAGTACTTC; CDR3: CSVAKGGTTHEQYF
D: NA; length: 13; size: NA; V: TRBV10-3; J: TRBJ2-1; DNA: TGTGCCATCAGGGACAGCCCGTACAATGAGCAGTTCTTC; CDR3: CAIRDSPYNEQFF
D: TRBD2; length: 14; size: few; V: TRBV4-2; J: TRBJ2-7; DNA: TGTGCCAGCAGCCAAGGACTAGCGCCCAACGAGCAGTACTTC; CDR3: CASSQGLAPNEQYF
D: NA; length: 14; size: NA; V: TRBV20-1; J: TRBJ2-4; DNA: TGCAGTGCTAGAGATTTCTGGGGGCAAAACATTCAGTACTTC; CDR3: CSARDFWGQNIQYF
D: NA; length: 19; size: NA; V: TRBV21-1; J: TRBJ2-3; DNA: TGTGCCAGCAGCAACAACTTTCATCCCGGGACCCACAGCACAGATACGCAGTATTTT; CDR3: CASSNNFHPGTHSTDTQYF
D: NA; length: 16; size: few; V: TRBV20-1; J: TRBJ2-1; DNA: TGCAGTGCTAGAGATGGAGGGAGCCTTATCGACAATGAGCAGTTCTTC; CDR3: CSARDGGSLIDNEQFF
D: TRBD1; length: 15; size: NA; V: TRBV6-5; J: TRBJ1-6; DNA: TGTGCCAGCAGTTACTCGGGACAGGGTTATTCACCCCTCCACTTT; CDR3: CASSYSGQGYSPLHF
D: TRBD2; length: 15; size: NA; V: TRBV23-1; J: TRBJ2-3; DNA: TGCGCCAGCAGTCATAGCGGGACCCGCACAGATACGCAGTATTTT; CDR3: CASSHSGTRTDTQYF
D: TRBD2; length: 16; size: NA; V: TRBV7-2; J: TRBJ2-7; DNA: TGTGCCAGCAGCTTAGGACTAGCGGGGGGCAATTACGAGCAGTACTTC; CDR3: CASSLGLAGGNYEQYF
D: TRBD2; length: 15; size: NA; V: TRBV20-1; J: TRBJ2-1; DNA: TGCAGTGCTAGAGGACTAGCGGGCCTCTACAATGAGCAGTTCTTC; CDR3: CSARGLAGLYNEQFF
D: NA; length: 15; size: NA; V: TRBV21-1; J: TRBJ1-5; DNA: TGTGCCAGCAGCAAACTTCAGGGGGTGAGTCAGCCCCAGCATTTT; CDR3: CASSKLQGVSQPQHF
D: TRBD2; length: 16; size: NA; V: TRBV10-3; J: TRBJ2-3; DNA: TGTGCCATCAGCAAAGGACTAGACGGGGGCACAGATACGCAGTATTTT; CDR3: CAISKGLDGGTDTQYF
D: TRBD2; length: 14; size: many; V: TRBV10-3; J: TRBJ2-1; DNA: TGTGCCATCAGTACTAGCGGGAGCTACAATGAGCAGTTCTTC; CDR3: CAISTSGSYNEQFF
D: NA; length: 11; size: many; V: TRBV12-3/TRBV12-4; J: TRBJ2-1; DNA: TGTGCCAGCAGCCACGAGCTGGAGCAGTTCTTC; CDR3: CASSHELEQFF
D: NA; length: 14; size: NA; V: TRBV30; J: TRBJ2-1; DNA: TGTGCCTGGAGTGTACTGGGACCCTCCTCTGAGCAGTTCTTC; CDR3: CAWSVLGPSSEQFF
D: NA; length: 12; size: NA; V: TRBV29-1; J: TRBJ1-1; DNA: TGCAGCGTTTTGTACCTGAACACTGAAGCTTTCTTT; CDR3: CSVLYLNTEAFF
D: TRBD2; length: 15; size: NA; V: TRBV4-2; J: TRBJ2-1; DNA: TGTGCCAGCAGCCAAGATGGACTAGCGGGTAATGAGCAGTTCTTC; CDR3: CASSQDGLAGNEQFF